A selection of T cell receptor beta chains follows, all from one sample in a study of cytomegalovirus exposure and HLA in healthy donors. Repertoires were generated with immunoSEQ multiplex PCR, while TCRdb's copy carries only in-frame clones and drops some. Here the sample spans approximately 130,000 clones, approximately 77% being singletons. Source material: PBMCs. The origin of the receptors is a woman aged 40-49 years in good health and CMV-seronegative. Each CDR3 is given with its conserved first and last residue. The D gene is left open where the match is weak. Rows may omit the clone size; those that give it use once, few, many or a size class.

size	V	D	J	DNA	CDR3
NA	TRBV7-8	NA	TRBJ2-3	TGTGCCAGCAGCTTAACCACAGGGAGGGACACAGATACGCAGTATTTT	CASSLTTGRDTDTQYF
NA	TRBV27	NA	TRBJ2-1	TGTGCCAGCAGTTTGAGGTTGGACACGTGGGGAAATGAGCAGTTCTTC	CASSLRLDTWGNEQFF
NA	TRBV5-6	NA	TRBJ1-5	TGTGCCAGCAACAGGGTCAATCAGCCCCAGCATTTT	CASNRVNQPQHF
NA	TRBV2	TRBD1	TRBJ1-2	TGTGCCAGCAGTGAAAAAACGGAGACAGGGGGCGCGGGTGGCTACACCTTC	CASSEKTETGGAGGYTF
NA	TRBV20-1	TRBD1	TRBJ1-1	TGCAGTGCTGACAGGGCTGAAGCTTTCTTT	CSADRAEAFF
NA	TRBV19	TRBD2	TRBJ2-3	TGTGCCAGTAGTGCGTCAGCGGGGGGCCGGAGGACAGATACGCAGTATTTT	CASSASAGGRRTDTQYF
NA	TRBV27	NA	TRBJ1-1	TGTGCCAGCGGAAGGGGGAACACTAACACTGAAGCTTTCTTT	CASGRGNTNTEAFF
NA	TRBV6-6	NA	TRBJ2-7	TGTGCCAGCACTACGGGCTACGAGCAGTACTTC	CASTTGYEQYF
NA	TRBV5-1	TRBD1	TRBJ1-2	TGCGCCAGCAGCACCCCGGGGACAGGGGCGTATGGCTACACCTTC	CASSTPGTGAYGYTF
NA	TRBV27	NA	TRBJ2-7	TGTGCCAGCAGTCCCCGGGGGATCCCCTACGAGCAGTACTTC	CASSPRGIPYEQYF
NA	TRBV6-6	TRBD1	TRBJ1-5	TGTGCCAGCAGCGGACAGGTCCCCAATCAGCCCCAGCATTTT	CASSGQVPNQPQHF
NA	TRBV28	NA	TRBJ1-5	TGTGCCAGCAGCCCAAATCAGCCCCAGCATTTT	CASSPNQPQHF
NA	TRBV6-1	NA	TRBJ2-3	TGTGCCAGCAGTGTAAACGGCAGGGTAGCAGATACGCAGTATTTT	CASSVNGRVADTQYF
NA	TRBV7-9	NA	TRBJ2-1	TGTGCCAGCAGCTTCCAGCAGGGGATATACAATGAGCAGTTCTTC	CASSFQQGIYNEQFF
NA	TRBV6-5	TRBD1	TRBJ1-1	TGTGCCACCCCTGGACAGGGGCACACTGAAGCTTTCTTT	CATPGQGHTEAFF
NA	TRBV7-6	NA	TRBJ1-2	TGTGCCAGCAGCCTAGGGGGGGGGAACTATGGCTACACCTTC	CASSLGGGNYGYTF
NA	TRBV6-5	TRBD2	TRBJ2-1	TGTGCCAGCAGTAATAGCGGGGGGCCCTACAATGAGCAGTTCTTC	CASSNSGGPYNEQFF
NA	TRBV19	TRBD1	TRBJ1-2	TGTGCCAGTAGTATCGAGTATCGGCAGGGGGGCCCCAAATATGGCTACACCTTC	CASSIEYRQGGPKYGYTF
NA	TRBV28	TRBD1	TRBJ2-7	TGTGCCAGCAGTTTCCGGGACAGCTCCTACGAGCAGTACTTC	CASSFRDSSYEQYF
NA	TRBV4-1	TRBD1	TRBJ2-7	TGCGCCAGCAGCCAAGGGGACAGGGAGAACGAGCAGTACTTC	CASSQGDRENEQYF
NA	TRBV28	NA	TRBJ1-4	TGTGCCAGCAGTCCCCAACAGGGCTCGACAGAAAAACTGTTTTTT	CASSPQQGSTEKLFF
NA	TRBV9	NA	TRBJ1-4	TGTGCCAGCAGCGTCGGGGAGCTTGCAACTAATGAAAAACTGTTTTTT	CASSVGELATNEKLFF
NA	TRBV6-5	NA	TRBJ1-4	TGTGCCAGCAAGCCCGCCGGGACTTTACCAGAAAAACTGTTTTTT	CASKPAGTLPEKLFF
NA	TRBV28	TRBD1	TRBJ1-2	TGTGCCACCCGGACAGGGGTGGTCTATGGCTACACCTTC	CATRTGVVYGYTF
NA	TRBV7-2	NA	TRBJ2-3	TGTGCCAGCAGTCCGGGGGTTGGGGATACGCAGTATTTT	CASSPGVGDTQYF
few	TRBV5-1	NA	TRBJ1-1	TGCGCCAGCAGGGCGGGTGAACAGGGCTGGGGCACTGAAGCTTTCTTT	CASRAGEQGWGTEAFF
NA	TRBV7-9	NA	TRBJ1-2	TGTGCCAGCAGCCAGGGGTGGGCAGGGATCAGTGGCTACACCTTC	CASSQGWAGISGYTF
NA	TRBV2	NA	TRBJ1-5	TGTGCCAGCAGTCGGACGGGGGATAGCAATCAGCCCCAGCATTTT	CASSRTGDSNQPQHF
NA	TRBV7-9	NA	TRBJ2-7	TGTGCCAGCAGCCCGGGCGGGACCCTCTACGAGCAGTACTTC	CASSPGGTLYEQYF
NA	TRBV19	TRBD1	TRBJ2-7	TGTGCCAGTAGTTCTTTTCCGGGACAGGGTTTTTACGAGCAGTACTTC	CASSSFPGQGFYEQYF
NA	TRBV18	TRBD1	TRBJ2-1	TGTGCCAGCTCAGAGGACAGGGAACCTTGGCAGTTCTTC	CASSEDREPWQFF
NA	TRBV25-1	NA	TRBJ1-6	TGTGCCAGCAGTCTACAGGGTGGCAATTCACCCCTCCACTTT	CASSLQGGNSPLHF
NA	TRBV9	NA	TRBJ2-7	TGTGCCAGCAGCGGGTGGGCGGCGGGATACGAGCAGTACTTC	CASSGWAAGYEQYF
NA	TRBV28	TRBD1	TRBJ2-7	TGTGCCAGCAGTGTCCGGGACAGGACATCCTACGAGCAGTACTTC	CASSVRDRTSYEQYF
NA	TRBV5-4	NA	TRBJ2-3	TGTGCCAGCAGCTGGTACAGGGTAAAAGACACAGATACGCAGTATTTT	CASSWYRVKDTDTQYF
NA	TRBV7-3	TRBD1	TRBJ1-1	TGTGCCAGCAGCTCGAGGGGACAGGGGGTCACTGAAGCTTTCTTT	CASSSRGQGVTEAFF
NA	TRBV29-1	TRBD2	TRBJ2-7	TGCAGCGTTACTCAGGCGGGGGACCTCTACGAGCAGTACTTC	CSVTQAGDLYEQYF
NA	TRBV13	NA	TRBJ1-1	TGTGCCAGCAGCCGAACGGGGGGGCTTTTAGGCACTGAAGCTTTCTTT	CASSRTGGLLGTEAFF
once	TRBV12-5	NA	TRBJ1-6	TGTGCTAGTGGTTTCTGGTTGGTGCAGGGAAATTCACCCCTCCACTTT	CASGFWLVQGNSPLHF
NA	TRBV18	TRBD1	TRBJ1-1	TGTGCCAGCTCACCGGACAGGGGGCTAACTGAAGCTTTCTTT	CASSPDRGLTEAFF
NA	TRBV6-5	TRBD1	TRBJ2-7	TGTGCCAGCAGTTTGGACAGGGCGGGCTACGAGCAGTACTTC	CASSLDRAGYEQYF
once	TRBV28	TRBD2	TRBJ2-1	TGTGCCAGCAGAAGCGGGGGAAACAATGAGCAGTTCTTC	CASRSGGNNEQFF
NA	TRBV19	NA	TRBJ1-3	TGTGCCAGTAGTATGGAGGGTGGAAACACCATATATTTT	CASSMEGGNTIYF
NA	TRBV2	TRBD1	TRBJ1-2	TGTGCCAGAAGGACAGGGTTTGGGGGCTACACCTTC	CARRTGFGGYTF
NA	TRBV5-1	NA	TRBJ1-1	TGCGCCAGCAGCATTAACAGGGACCTTGAAGCTTTCTTT	CASSINRDLEAFF
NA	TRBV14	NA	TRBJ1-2	TGTGCCAGCAGCCGACAGGAATACTATGGCTACACCTTC	CASSRQEYYGYTF
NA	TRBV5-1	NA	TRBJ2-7	TGCGCCAGCAGCTCGCAGGGGAGCTCCTACGAGCAGTACTTC	CASSSQGSSYEQYF
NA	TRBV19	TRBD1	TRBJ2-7	TGTGCCAGCTCGACAGGGTCCTACGAGCAGTACTTC	CASSTGSYEQYF
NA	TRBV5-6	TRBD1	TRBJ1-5	TGTGCCAGCAGCCATGGGACAGCGTATCAGCCCCAGCATTTT	CASSHGTAYQPQHF